This T cell receptor (beta chain) was identified in a study of neurological immune-mediated disorders. At least ten counts were recorded for this clonotype. Each CDR3 protein is one row after TCRdb ran MiXCR on the 5' RACE reads. The sample lists some 37,000 distinct CDR3 sequences, about 4.8% seen once, with approximately 8.8% in the top ten. CDR3 size: 15 residues. Trimming pared 5 bases from V and 3 bases from J, leaving 14 bases between. CDR1 is SNHLY and CDR2 is FYNNEI in the germline V gene. The study built sorted libraries from 850,000 to 1,000,000 CD4+ or CD8+ T cells. The sample comprised CD4+ T cells from blood. The sequence came from a young man in good health. The chain carries TRBV2 and TRBJ1-5, with D tentatively TRBD1 (6 bases). The CDR3 region is CASSKLQGDNQPQHF. The DNA of the CDR3 is TGTGCCAGCAGTAAACTACAGGGCGACAATCAGCCCCAGCATTTT.